This TCR beta chain comes out of a study of OX40 agonist ivuxolimab in advanced cancers. Study information: Past anti-PD-1, anti-PD-L1 or anti-CTLA-4 therapy was accepted, and roughly 38% had received some.

Prior autoimmune disease or systemic immunosuppression barred patients. Assay used: immunoSEQ multiplex PCR; TCRdb lists only in-frame clones, some missing. Of 45,000 to 55,000 clones in the sample, approximately 88% were seen once. The CDR3 consists of 13 residues. V lost 9 bases, J lost 3 bases, and 9 bases lay in between. Germline CDR1 MNHEY, CDR2 SVGAGI. Overall study findings and caveats: CD4+ T cells averaged fewer expanded clones than CD8+ T cells. Low normalized T-cell clonal expansion was also seen in some nonresponders.

In regard to this clone: Its antigen remains unknown.

This chain connects TRBV6-5 to TRBJ1-6; D might be TRBD1 (6 bases). This TCR derives from an adult with an advanced solid tumor such as melanoma, head and neck, liver or kidney cancer. The material was CD4+ or CD8+ T cells sorted from blood, obtained in a trial of the OX40 agonist ivuxolimab. The CDR3, as DNA: TGTGCCAGTCGGACAGTCTATAATTCACCCCTCCACTTT. It specifies CASRTVYNSPLHF.